Listed below are T cell receptor beta chains from one sample, sequenced in a study of technical replicates of blood from several donors. Sequenced by immunoSEQ multiplex PCR; TCRdb stores in-frame clones only, minus some. The table records 74,000 or so clones, around 96% of them present only once. Sequencing was done on a sample of T cells isolated from PBMCs. The receptors originated from a human donor in good health. Both conserved end residues are part of each CDR3. Fields, in order: clone size, J gene, D gene, V gene, CDR3 length, CDR3 DNA, CDR3 protein. A D gene is named only where the DNA matches it firmly. Size is stated for part of the rows, as once, few or many counts, or as a class when the clone is expanded.

>.|TRBJ2-7|.|TRBV7-3|17
TGTGCCAGCAGCAAGACGAGCCACAGCAAACACAACTACGAGCAGTACTTC
CASSKTSHSKHNYEQYF
>.|TRBJ2-7|TRBD1|TRBV7-9|11
TGTGCCAGCAGCTCAGGGGGCGAGCAGTACTTC
CASSSGGEQYF
>.|TRBJ1-1|TRBD1|TRBV7-9|12
TGTGCCAGCAGCTCGGACAGGGTTGGAGCTTTCTTT
CASSSDRVGAFF
>.|TRBJ2-7|.|TRBV7-6|16
TGTGCCAGCAGCTTAAGTATGGGGCTTCCTTCCTACGAGCAGTACTTC
CASSLSMGLPSYEQYF
>.|TRBJ2-5|.|TRBV29-1|13
TGCAGCGTCGGTAGCGGAGTTCAAGAGACCCAGTACTTC
CSVGSGVQETQYF
>.|TRBJ1-2|.|TRBV6-5|16
TGTGCCAGCAGTTACTCGATGTGGGCGCCTTTCTATGGCTACACCTTC
CASSYSMWAPFYGYTF
>.|TRBJ2-1|TRBD2|TRBV25-1|14
TGTGCCAGCAGTGAGCCCGGGACTAACAATGAGCAGTTCTTC
CASSEPGTNNEQFF
>.|TRBJ2-2|TRBD1|TRBV18|16
TGTGCCAGCTCACCATTGACAGGGGGCACCGGCGGGGAGCTGTTTTTT
CASSPLTGGTGGELFF
>.|TRBJ1-4|TRBD1|TRBV4-3|16
TGCGCCAGCAGCCAAGATGTAACAGGGGTAAATGAAAAACTGTTTTTT
CASSQDVTGVNEKLFF
>.|TRBJ1-2|.|TRBV5-6|14
TGTGCCAGCACATACACTACAGGTCTCTATGGCTACACCTTC
CASTYTTGLYGYTF
>.|TRBJ1-5|.|TRBV6-1|14
TGTGCCACCTCGCGGGGGGATAGCAATCAGCCCCAGCATTTT
CATSRGDSNQPQHF
>.|TRBJ2-3|.|TRBV29-1|10
TGCAGCGTTGATATAGATACGCAGTATTTT
CSVDIDTQYF
>.|TRBJ2-7|.|TRBV2|12
TGTGCCAGCAGTACTCAGGGGCCCGAGCAGTACTTC
CASSTQGPEQYF
>.|TRBJ1-1|.|TRBV27|14
TGTGCCAGCAGTTTATCGCCGCAGTACACTGAAGCTTTCTTT
CASSLSPQYTEAFF
>.|TRBJ2-1|TRBD2|TRBV7-2|15
TGTGCCAGCAGCCGCGGACTAGCATGGGACAATGAGCAGTTCTTC
CASSRGLAWDNEQFF
>.|TRBJ2-2|.|TRBV28|15
TGTGCCAGCAGTTTGATTTTGATCAACGAGGGGGAGCTGTTTTTT
CASSLILINEGELFF
>.|TRBJ2-3|.|TRBV28|15
TGTGCCAGCAGTTTTATAAATGGCGGGAAAGATACGCAGTATTTT
CASSFINGGKDTQYF
>.|TRBJ2-1|.|TRBV14|14
TGTGCCAGCAGCCAAGTCTCTCCAGATAATGAGCAGTTCTTC
CASSQVSPDNEQFF
>.|TRBJ2-1|TRBD2|TRBV9|16
TGTGCCAGCAGCGTTCTTCCTAGCGGGGTATTCGATGAGCAGTTCTTC
CASSVLPSGVFDEQFF
>.|TRBJ1-1|.|TRBV18|16
TGTGCCAGCTCACCACGGGCAGGGTCGAGAGACACTGAAGCTTTCTTT
CASSPRAGSRDTEAFF
>.|TRBJ2-1|TRBD2|TRBV7-2|14
TGTGCCAGCAGCTTCCTTAGCGGGCTAAATGAGCAGTTCTTC
CASSFLSGLNEQFF
>.|TRBJ1-2|TRBD1|TRBV10-2|12
TGCGCCAGCAGCGGACAGGGAGGCGGCTACACCTTC
CASSGQGGGYTF
>.|TRBJ2-1|.|TRBV9|15
TGTGCCAGCAGCGTATTGGGGGCCGTACTCAATGAGCAGTTCTTC
CASSVLGAVLNEQFF
>.|TRBJ2-5|.|TRBV14|11
TGTGCCAGCAGCCGCGGAGGGACCCAGTACTTC
CASSRGGTQYF
>.|TRBJ2-2|TRBD2|TRBV9|16
TGTGCCAGCAGCCCTCCGCCTAGCGGGAGGCCCGGGGAGCTGTTTTTT
CASSPPPSGRPGELFF
>.|TRBJ1-2|TRBD1|TRBV6-6|15
TGTGCCAGCAGATGGGGACAGGGGGTCAACTATGGCTACACCTTC
CASRWGQGVNYGYTF
>.|TRBJ2-7|TRBD1|TRBV18|14
TGTGCCAGCTCGGGGGGACAGGGGTTCTACGAGCAGTACTTC
CASSGGQGFYEQYF
>.|TRBJ2-5|.|TRBV30|12
TGTGCCTGGGGACACTTACTGGAGACCCAGTACTTC
CAWGHLLETQYF
>.|TRBJ2-1|.|TRBV5-4|15
TGTGCCAGCAGACTGGACAGTCAAACCTACAATGAGCAGTTCTTC
CASRLDSQTYNEQFF
>.|TRBJ2-3|TRBD2|TRBV2|17
TGTGCCAGCCGCCTGGGGACTAGCAGCTTCAGCACAGATACGCAGTATTTT
CASRLGTSSFSTDTQYF
>.|TRBJ1-5|.|TRBV2|15
TGTGCCAGCAGTATTGAAGCCTATAGCAATCAGCCCCAGCATTTT
CASSIEAYSNQPQHF
>.|TRBJ2-7|.|TRBV25-1|16
TGTGCCAGCAGTGGACCCAAGAGGCATAAGCCTTACGAGCAGTACTTC
CASSGPKRHKPYEQYF
>.|TRBJ1-3|.|TRBV6-1|16
TGTGCCAGCAGTGAATATCTGGCTCCCTCTGGAAACACCATATATTTT
CASSEYLAPSGNTIYF
>.|TRBJ2-1|.|TRBV5-1|14
TGCGCCAGCAGCTTGGCGGACAATATCGATGAGCAGTTCTTC
CASSLADNIDEQFF
>few|TRBJ2-1|.|TRBV27|11
TGTGCCAGCAGCCTATTCAATGAGCAGTTCTTC
CASSLFNEQFF
>.|TRBJ2-1|TRBD1|TRBV6-5|11
TGTGCCAGCAAGGACAGGGTCGGTCTGTTCTTC
CASKDRVGLFF
>medium-sized|TRBJ2-7|TRBD1|TRBV6-1|17
TGTGCCAGCAGTGAAGCGAGGGGGGGGACAGGGCTCTACGAGCAGTACTTC
CASSEARGGTGLYEQYF
>.|TRBJ1-2|TRBD1|TRBV11-2|14
TGTGCCAGCAGCTTAGGAGAGGGGGCGGGTGGCTACACCTTC
CASSLGEGAGGYTF
>.|TRBJ2-7|.|TRBV10-1|16
TGCGCCAGCCCCAACCACTTCCCGAACAGGGTAAACGAGCAGTACTTC
CASPNHFPNRVNEQYF
>.|TRBJ2-2|.|TRBV19|16
TGTGCCAGTAGTATACTGGGGCACCCGAACACCGGGGAGCTGTTTTTT
CASSILGHPNTGELFF
>.|TRBJ1-1|TRBD1|TRBV5-1|14
TGCGCCAGCGGATCGACAGGGGGGAACACTGAAGCTTTCTTT
CASGSTGGNTEAFF
>.|TRBJ1-2|TRBD1|TRBV6-1|14
TGTGCCAGCAGTACCGACAGGGCGATCTATGGCTACACCTTC
CASSTDRAIYGYTF
>.|TRBJ2-1|.|TRBV5-6|12
TGTGCCAGCAGCAACAGCCTCAATGAGCAGTTCTTC
CASSNSLNEQFF
>.|TRBJ1-2|.|TRBV9|15
TGTGCCAGCAGTTCCAGCCTCACTAGAGCCTATGGCTACACCTTC
CASSSSLTRAYGYTF
>.|TRBJ2-2|.|TRBV28|14
TGTGCCAGCAGTTTCTTGCGGGATCGCGGGGAGCTGTTTTTT
CASSFLRDRGELFF